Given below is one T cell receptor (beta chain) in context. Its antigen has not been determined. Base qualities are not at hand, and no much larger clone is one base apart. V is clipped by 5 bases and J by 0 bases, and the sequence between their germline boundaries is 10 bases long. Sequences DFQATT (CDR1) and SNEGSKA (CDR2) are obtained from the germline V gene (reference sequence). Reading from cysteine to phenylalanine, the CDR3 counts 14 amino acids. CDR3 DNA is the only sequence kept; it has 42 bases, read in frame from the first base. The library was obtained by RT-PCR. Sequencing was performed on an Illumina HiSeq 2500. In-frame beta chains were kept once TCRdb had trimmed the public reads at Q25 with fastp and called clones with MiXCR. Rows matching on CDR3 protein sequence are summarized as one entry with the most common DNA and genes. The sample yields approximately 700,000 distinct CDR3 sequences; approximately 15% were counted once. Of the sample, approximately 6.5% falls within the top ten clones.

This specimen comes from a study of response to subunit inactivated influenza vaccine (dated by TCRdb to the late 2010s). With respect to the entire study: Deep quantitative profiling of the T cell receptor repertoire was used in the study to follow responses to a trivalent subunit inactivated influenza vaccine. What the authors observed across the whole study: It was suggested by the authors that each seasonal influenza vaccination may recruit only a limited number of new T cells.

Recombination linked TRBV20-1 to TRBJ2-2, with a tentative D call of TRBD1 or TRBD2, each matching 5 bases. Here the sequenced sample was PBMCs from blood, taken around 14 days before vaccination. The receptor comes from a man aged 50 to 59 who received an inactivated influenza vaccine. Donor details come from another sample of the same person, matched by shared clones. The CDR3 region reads CSARDAANTGELFF. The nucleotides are TGCAGTGCTCGGGACGCCGCGAACACCGGGGAGCTGTTTTTT.